A single sample gave rise to the 19 T cell receptor beta chains below, sequenced in a study of blood T cell repertoires in COVID-19 (dated by TCRdb to the early 2020s). The protocol used for the library was the immunoSEQ multiplex PCR assay. TCRdb provides this immuneACCESS table in a form limited to in-frame rearrangements. Some clones are lacking; in checked studies, under half of them reflect an unresolved V gene, and why the rest are absent is not known. The sample table contains roughly 200,000 clones; only one count was recorded for about 84% of them. The ten largest clonotypes hold 5.6% of the sample. Source material: PBMCs or T cells enriched from blood (not recorded which). Receptors were obtained from a man aged 35-49 years with acute COVID-19.

The J gene is TRBJ2-1, the V gene TRBV4-3; TRBD1 agrees at 7 bases. Germline values: CDR1 LGHNA, CDR2 YSLEER. After removal of 1 base from V and 14 bases from J, the junction contained 11 bases not matched to a gene. This CDR3 is built from 14 residues. CDR3 DNA: TGCGCCAGCAGCCAAGGTTACAGGGGACCGCAGGAGTTCTTC. It codes for CASSQGYRGPQEFF.

This clone was seen more than once but under ten times. At one end, the junction sequence differs from germline, possibly due to a read error. The rearrangement joins TRBV27 to TRBJ1-6; 10 nucleotides line up with TRBD1. CDR3 length: 21 amino acids. Germline loops: CDR1 MNHEY, CDR2 SMNVEV (reference sequence). CDR3: CASSLFTKRQGASSYNSPLHF. In DNA form, the CDR3 reads TGTGCCAGCAGCTTATTCACCAAAAGACAGGGGGCGAGCTCCTATAATTCACCCCTCCACTTT.

The V call is TRBV6-5, the J call TRBJ1-1; possibly TRBD1 for D (5 bases). The length of the CDR3 is 14 residues. The germline gives CDR1 MNHEY, CDR2 SVGAGI. Trimming removed 6 bases from V and 1 base from J, with 12 bases in between. The CDR3 coding sequence is TGTGCCAGCAGGTACGCGGGGACGAACACTGAAGCTTTCTTT. Encoded protein: CASRYAGTNTEAFF.

The genes are TRBV10-3 and TRBJ2-7, with 10 bases that match TRBD2. The CDR3 spans 14 residues. Unmatched junction bases numbered 6, after V lost 3 bases and J lost 7 bases. Germline loops: CDR1 ENHRY, CDR2 SYGVKD. CDR3 nucleotides: TGTGCCATCAGTGAAGCGGGAGGGTCGGGTGAGCAGTACTTC. Residues: CAISEAGGSGEQYF.

CDR3 in amino acids: CSVEEQGTDTQYF. CDR3 DNA: TGCAGCGTTGAAGAACAGGGGACAGATACGCAGTATTTT. The chain is built from TRBV29-1 and TRBJ2-3; 7 bases are shared with TRBD1. The CDR3 runs 13 residues. Germline trimming cut 0 bases from V and 3 bases from J; bases unmatched to any gene: 0. The germline gives CDR1 SQVTM, CDR2 ANQGSEA.

This clone showed up just once. The genes are TRBV27 and TRBJ1-3, with TRBD1 as a possible D gene (6 bases). Trimming took off 4 bases at V and 4 bases at J, with 8 bases between the two ends. The germline gives CDR1 MNHEY, CDR2 SMNVEV (reference sequence). This CDR3 is 13 amino acids long. This CDR3 reads CASSSRGGNTIYF. Here the CDR3 DNA reads TGTGCCAGCAGTTCCAGGGGAGGAAACACCATATATTTT.

This clone was detected a few times. This chain connects TRBV19 to TRBJ1-4, with a weak D call TRBD1 (5 bases). Trimming cost V 7 bases and J 8 bases, with 17 bases left between them. This CDR3 spans 14 amino acids. Germline loops: CDR1 LNHDA, CDR2 SQIVND (reference sequence). The CDR3 protein is CASTVGAPREKLFF. Here the CDR3 DNA reads TGTGCCAGTACCGTTGGGGCGCCGAGGGAAAAACTGTTTTTT. Drawing the rest from reference TRBV19 and TRBJ1-4, the complete variable domain is DGGITQSPKYLFRKEGQNVTLSCEQNLNHDAMYWYRQDPGQGLRLIYYSQIVNDFQKGDIAEGYSVSREKKESFPLTVTSAQKNPTAFYLCASTVGAPREKLFFGSGTQLSVL.

In DNA, the CDR3 is TGTGCCAGCAGTTCAGGACAGGTTAATGAAAAACTGTTTTTT. It codes for CASSSGQVNEKLFF. The rearrangement uses TRBV28 and TRBJ1-4; 7 bases line up with TRBD1. Germline V CDR1 and CDR2: MDHEN, SYDVKM. V lost 4 bases, J lost 4 bases, and 3 bases stayed unmatched. The CDR3 loop spans 14 amino acids.

The rearrangement uses TRBV4-2 and TRBJ2-2; TRBD2 is a possible D gene (6 bases). The germline CDR1 and CDR2 sequences are LGHNA and YNFKEQ. Trimming removed 0 bases at V and 5 bases at J, with 13 bases between. There are 16 residues in the CDR3. CDR3 sequence: CASSQDSGRVTGELFF. CDR3 DNA: TGTGCCAGCAGCCAAGATAGCGGTCGGGTAACCGGGGAGCTGTTTTTT.

This chain uses TRBV9 with TRBJ1-1; tentative D call: TRBD1 (5 bases). The CDR3 is 16 residues long. Germline CDR1 reads SGDLS; CDR2 reads YYNGEE. V was trimmed by 9 bases and J by 1 base, leaving 22 bases between them. CDR3 sequence: CAIFILYRQKNTEAFF. The CDR3 DNA reads as TGTGCCATCTTTATTCTGTATAGACAGAAGAACACTGAAGCTTTCTTT.

V is TRBV28 and J is TRBJ1-4; D is perhaps TRBD1 (5 bases). V lost 7 bases to trimming and J lost 3 bases, with 12 bases between them. Germline V gene data show CDR1 as MDHEN and CDR2 as SYDVKM. This CDR3 comprises 14 residues. For the CDR3, the DNA is TGTGCCAGCAATTCCCAGGGCCCTAATGAAAAACTGTTTTTT. Protein sequence: CASNSQGPNEKLFF.

The genes are TRBV2 and TRBJ2-2, with D perhaps matching TRBD2 (6 bases). Looked up from germline, CDR1 is SNHLY and CDR2 is FYNNEI. The CDR3 consists of 16 residues. V gave up 4 bases and J gave up 3 bases, with 15 bases separating them. The CDR3 region has the DNA TGTGCCAGCAGTGTAGGGAGGTCAACTTACACCGGGGAGCTGTTTTTT. Translation gives CASSVGRSTYTGELFF.

The chain couples TRBV6-6 to TRBJ1-1, with TRBD1 identical over 8 bases. This CDR3 is 15 amino acids long. Per the germline V gene, CDR1 is MNHNY and CDR2 is SVGAGI (reference sequence). V trimming: 4 bases; J trimming: 3 bases; junction bases outside the gene matches: 7. As DNA, the CDR3 is TGTGCCAGCAGTTCGGACAGGGAGGGAGACACTGAAGCTTTCTTT. It yields the protein CASSSDREGDTEAFF.

The genes are TRBV2 and TRBJ2-2; possibly TRBD2 for D (5 bases). The CDR3 is 15 residues long. Germline V gene data show CDR1 as SNHLY and CDR2 as FYNNEI. Between the trimmed V and J ends, which lost 2 bases and 2 bases, there was a span of 9 bases. The CDR3 coding sequence is TGTGCCAGCAGTGAAACGGGGATAAACACCGGGGAGCTGTTTTTT. Its protein product is CASSETGINTGELFF.

The gene calls are TRBV30 and TRBJ1-2; D is ambiguous. Trimming removed 5 bases at V and 3 bases at J, with 10 bases between. The CDR3 loop spans 12 amino acids. The germline V gene has CDR1 GTSNPN and CDR2 SVGIG (reference sequence). The CDR3 DNA reads as TGTGCCTGGGGCGAGAGGTACTATGGCTACACCTTC. Residues: CAWGERYYGYTF.

The V and J genes are TRBV5-1 and TRBJ1-2, with a weak D call TRBD1 (6 bases). The length of the CDR3 is 15 residues. Germline-derived CDR1 and CDR2 are SGHRS and YFSETQ. Trimming removed 1 base from V and 5 bases from J, with 15 bases in between. The CDR3 DNA follows: TGCGCCAGCAGCTTGCTTTTTGGGGGCGATTATGGCTACACCTTC. Translating it yields CASSLLFGGDYGYTF.

The V call is TRBV9, the J call TRBJ1-1; no clear D gene. Trimming stripped 1 base from V and 4 bases from J, with 8 bases between. This CDR3 contains 13 residues. Germline V gene data show CDR1 as SGDLS and CDR2 as YYNGEE. The CDR3 nucleotides read TGTGCCAGCAGCGTACGAGCGGGCACTGAAGCTTTCTTT. It is translated as CASSVRAGTEAFF.

In its sample, this clone was seen a few times. This chain links TRBV6-1 with TRBJ1-1, with 9 bases matching TRBD1. This CDR3 has 15 residues. V shed 2 bases, J shed 4 bases, and the junction held 5 bases outside the gene matches. CDR1 and CDR2 (germline): MNHNS, SASEGT. In DNA form, the CDR3 reads TGTGCCAGCAGTGAACGACAGGGGGAAGGCACTGAAGCTTTCTTT. As protein: CASSERQGEGTEAFF.

V is TRBV7-8 and J is TRBJ2-6, with D unclear. The germline gives CDR1 SGHVS, CDR2 FQNEAQ. V lost 0 bases, J lost 0 bases, and 12 bases lay in between. The CDR3 covers 18 residues. In DNA form, the CDR3 reads TGTGCCAGCAGCTTAGCGGTCCAGGCAAACTCTGGGGCCAACGTCCTGACTTTC. This gives the protein CASSLAVQANSGANVLTF.